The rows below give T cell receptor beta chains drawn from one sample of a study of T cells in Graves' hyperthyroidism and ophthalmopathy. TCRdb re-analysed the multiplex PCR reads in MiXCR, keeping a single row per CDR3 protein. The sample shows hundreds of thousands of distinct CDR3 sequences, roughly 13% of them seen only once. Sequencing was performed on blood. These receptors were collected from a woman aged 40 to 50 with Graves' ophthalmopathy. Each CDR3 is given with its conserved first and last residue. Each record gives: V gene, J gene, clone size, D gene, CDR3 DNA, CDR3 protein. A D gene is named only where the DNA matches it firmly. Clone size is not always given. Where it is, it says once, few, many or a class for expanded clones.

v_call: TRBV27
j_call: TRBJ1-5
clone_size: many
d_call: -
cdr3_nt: TGTGCCAGCAGTCCATGGGACAATCAGCCCCAGCATTTT
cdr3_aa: CASSPWDNQPQHF

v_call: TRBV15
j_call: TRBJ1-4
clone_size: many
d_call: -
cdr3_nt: TGTGCCACCAGAGAGGCGGTGGGAGCAACTAATGAAAAACTGTTTTTT
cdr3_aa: CATREAVGATNEKLFF

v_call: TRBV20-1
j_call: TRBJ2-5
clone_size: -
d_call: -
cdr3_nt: TGCAGTGCTACCCCGACTAGTTTTGAAGAGACCCAGTACTTC
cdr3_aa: CSATPTSFEETQYF

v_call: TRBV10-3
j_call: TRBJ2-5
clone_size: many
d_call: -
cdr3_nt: TGTGCCATCAGTGAGTCCGGCAAACCGGGGACCCAGTACTTC
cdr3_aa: CAISESGKPGTQYF

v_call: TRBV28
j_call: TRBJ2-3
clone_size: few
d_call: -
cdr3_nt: TGTGCCAGCAAGATGACAGATACGCAGTATTTT
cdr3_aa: CASKMTDTQYF

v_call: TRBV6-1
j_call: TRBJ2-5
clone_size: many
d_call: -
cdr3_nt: TGTGCCAGCAGTGGACAGCAAGAGACCCAGTACTTC
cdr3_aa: CASSGQQETQYF

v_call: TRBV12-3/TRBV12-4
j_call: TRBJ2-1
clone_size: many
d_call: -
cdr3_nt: TGTGCCAGTAGGGAATACAATGAGCAGTTCTTC
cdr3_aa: CASREYNEQFF

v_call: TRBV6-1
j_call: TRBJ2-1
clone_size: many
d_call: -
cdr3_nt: TGTGCCAGCAGTGGGCGGATGACAGCAAGCTCCTACAATGAGCAGTTCTTC
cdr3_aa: CASSGRMTASSYNEQFF

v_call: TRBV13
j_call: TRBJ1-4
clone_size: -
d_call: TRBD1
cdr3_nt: TGTGCCAGCAGCCTCGGCAGGGGGTTTTCGGAACTGTTTTTT
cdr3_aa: CASSLGRGFSELFF

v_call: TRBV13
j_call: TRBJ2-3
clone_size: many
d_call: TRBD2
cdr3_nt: TGTGCCAGCAGCCCGACTAGCGGGAGCACGGATACGCAGTATTTT
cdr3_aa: CASSPTSGSTDTQYF

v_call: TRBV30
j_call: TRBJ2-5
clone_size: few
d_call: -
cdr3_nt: TGTGCCTGGAGTGGGGCTTCGGCGGGGAGAGGTGAGACCCAGTACTTC
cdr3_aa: CAWSGASAGRGETQYF

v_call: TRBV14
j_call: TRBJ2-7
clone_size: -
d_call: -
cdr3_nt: TGTGCCAGCAGCCACGGTCTAACAGGGTCCCCTTACGAGCAGTACTTC
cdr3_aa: CASSHGLTGSPYEQYF

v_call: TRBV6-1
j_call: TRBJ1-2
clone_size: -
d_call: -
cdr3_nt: TGTGCCAGCTTGGGTCAGGGGTATGGCTACACCTTC
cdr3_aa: CASLGQGYGYTF

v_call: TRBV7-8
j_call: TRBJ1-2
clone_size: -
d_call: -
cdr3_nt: TGTGCCAGCAGCTTATCAGAGAACTATGGCTACACCTTC
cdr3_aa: CASSLSENYGYTF

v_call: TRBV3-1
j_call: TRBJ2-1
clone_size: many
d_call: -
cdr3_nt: TGTGCCAGCAGCCAATCATTATTGGGGGGGCGCTCCTACAATGAGCAGTTCTTC
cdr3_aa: CASSQSLLGGRSYNEQFF

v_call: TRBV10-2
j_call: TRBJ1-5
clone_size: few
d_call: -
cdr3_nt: TGCGCCAGCAGAGCCCGTAGGGAAAGCAATCAGCCCCAGCATTTT
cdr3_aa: CASRARRESNQPQHF

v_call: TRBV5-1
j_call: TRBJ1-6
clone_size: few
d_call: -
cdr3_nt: TGCGCCAGCAGCTTGGTAGGGGTTCATAATTCACCCCTCCACTTT
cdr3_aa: CASSLVGVHNSPLHF

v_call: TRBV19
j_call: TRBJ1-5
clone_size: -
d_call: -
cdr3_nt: TGTGCCAGTATAGACAAGGTACTCAATCAGCCCCAGCATTTT
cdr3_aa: CASIDKVLNQPQHF

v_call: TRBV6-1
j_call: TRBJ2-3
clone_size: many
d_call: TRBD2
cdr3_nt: TGTGCCAGCAGGGGCGGGAGGCACCACACAGATACGCAGTATTTT
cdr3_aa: CASRGGRHHTDTQYF

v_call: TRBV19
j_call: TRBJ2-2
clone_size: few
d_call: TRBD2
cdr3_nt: TGTGCCAGTAGTGGGGGGAGGGGACTAAACACCGGGGAGCTGTTTTTT
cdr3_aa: CASSGGRGLNTGELFF

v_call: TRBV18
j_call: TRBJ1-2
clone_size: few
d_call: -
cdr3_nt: TGTGCCAGCTCACTCGGGGGCCAGCGCGGACTTTTTGCCTATGGCTACACCTTC
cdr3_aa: CASSLGGQRGLFAYGYTF

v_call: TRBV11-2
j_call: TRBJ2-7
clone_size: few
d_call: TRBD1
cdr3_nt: TGTGCCAGCACACCAAAGTCAGGGGGCGAGCAGTACTTC
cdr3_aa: CASTPKSGGEQYF

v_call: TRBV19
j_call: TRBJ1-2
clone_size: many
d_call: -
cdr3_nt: TGTGCCAGTAGTATAGGAACTAACTATGGCTACACCTTC
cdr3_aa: CASSIGTNYGYTF

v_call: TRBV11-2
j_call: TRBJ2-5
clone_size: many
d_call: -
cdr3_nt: TGTGCCAGCAGCTTAGACGCATACAGTGCCCAGTACTTC
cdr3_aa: CASSLDAYSAQYF

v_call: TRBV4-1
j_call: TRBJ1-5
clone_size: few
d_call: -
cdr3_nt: TGCGCCAGCAGCCAAGGTTGGGGAGGGAGCAATCAGCCCCAGCATTTT
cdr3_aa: CASSQGWGGSNQPQHF

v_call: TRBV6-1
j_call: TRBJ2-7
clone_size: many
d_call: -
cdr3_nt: TGTGCCAGCAGTGGGGGGGCGGGCTACGAGCAGTACTTC
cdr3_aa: CASSGGAGYEQYF

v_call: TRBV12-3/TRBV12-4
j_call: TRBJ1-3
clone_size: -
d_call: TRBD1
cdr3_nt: TGTGCCAGCAGTACTAACAGGGGAGGGTCTGGAAACACCATATATTTT
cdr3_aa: CASSTNRGGSGNTIYF

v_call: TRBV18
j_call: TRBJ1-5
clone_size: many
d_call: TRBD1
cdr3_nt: TGTGCCAGCTCACTACAGGGGCAAGGTCAGCCCCAGCATTTT
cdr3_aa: CASSLQGQGQPQHF

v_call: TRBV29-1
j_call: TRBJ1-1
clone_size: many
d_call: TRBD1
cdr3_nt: TGCAGCGTTTCAGGGGGGGACACTGAAGCTTTCTTT
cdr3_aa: CSVSGGDTEAFF

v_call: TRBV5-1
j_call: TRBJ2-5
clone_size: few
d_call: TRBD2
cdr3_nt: TGCGCCAGCAGCCGGCGGGGGGAGACCCAGTACTTC
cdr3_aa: CASSRRGETQYF

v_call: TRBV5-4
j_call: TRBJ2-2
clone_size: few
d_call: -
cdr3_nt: TGTGCCAGCAGCCAACTGGACAAAGCGAACACCGGGGAGCTGTTTTTT
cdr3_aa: CASSQLDKANTGELFF

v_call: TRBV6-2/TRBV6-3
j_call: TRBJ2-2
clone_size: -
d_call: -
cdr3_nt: TGTGCCAGCAGAAACGGGGGAGGCGGGGAGCTGTTTTTT
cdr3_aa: CASRNGGGGELFF

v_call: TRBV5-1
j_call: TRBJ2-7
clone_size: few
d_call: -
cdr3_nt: TGCGCCAGCAGCTCGGGACCCCAGAACTACGAGCAGTACTTC
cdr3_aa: CASSSGPQNYEQYF

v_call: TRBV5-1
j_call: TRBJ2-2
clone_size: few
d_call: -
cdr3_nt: TGCGCCAGCAGCTTGGTTCAACATGGGGCGGCGAACACCGGGGAGCTGTTTTTT
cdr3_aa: CASSLVQHGAANTGELFF

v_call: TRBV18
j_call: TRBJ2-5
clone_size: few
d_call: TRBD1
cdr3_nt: TGTGCCAGCTCACCAGGGATGACAGGGGGAGGAGAGACCCAGTACTTC
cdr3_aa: CASSPGMTGGGETQYF

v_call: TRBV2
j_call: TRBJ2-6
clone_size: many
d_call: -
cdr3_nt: TGTGCCAGCAGTGAAGCAGGGTTTGCTGGGGCCAACGTCCTGACTTTC
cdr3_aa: CASSEAGFAGANVLTF

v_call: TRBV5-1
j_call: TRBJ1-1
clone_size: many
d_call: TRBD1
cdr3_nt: TGCGCCAGCAGCGATCCGGGACAGGGGAACACTGAAGCTTTCTTT
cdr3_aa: CASSDPGQGNTEAFF

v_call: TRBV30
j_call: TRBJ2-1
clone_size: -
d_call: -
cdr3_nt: TGTGCCTGGAGTGTAGGAGCAGGGTTAGCGGATGAGCAGTTCTTC
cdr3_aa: CAWSVGAGLADEQFF

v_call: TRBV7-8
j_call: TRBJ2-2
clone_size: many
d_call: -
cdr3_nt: TGTGCCAGCAGCTTAATTAGGACGCTCGGGGAGCTGTTTTTT
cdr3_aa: CASSLIRTLGELFF

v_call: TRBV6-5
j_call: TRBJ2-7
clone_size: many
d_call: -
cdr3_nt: TGTGCCAGCAGTTACTCGCGCGCTCCCGACTACGAGCAGTACTTC
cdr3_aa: CASSYSRAPDYEQYF

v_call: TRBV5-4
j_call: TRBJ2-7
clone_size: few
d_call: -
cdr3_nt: TGTGCCAGCAGTATTGGGTACGATACCTACGAGCAGTACTTC
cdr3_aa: CASSIGYDTYEQYF

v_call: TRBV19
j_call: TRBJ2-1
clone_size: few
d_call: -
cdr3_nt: TGTGCCAGTATGAGTAGGGACCTCCACCCCAATGAGCAGTTCTTC
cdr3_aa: CASMSRDLHPNEQFF